The T cell receptor (beta chain) under discussion was sequenced for a study of blood T cell repertoires in COVID-19. Study information: There were acute and convalescent COVID-19 samples, and they came from the United States, Italy and Spain. T cells, B-cell-depleted T cells, or PBMCs supplied cDNA or gDNA.

Methods used by the authors: Quantification of nucleated cells was approximated via reference gene primer amplification. Repertoires were generated with immunoSEQ multiplex PCR, while TCRdb's copy carries only in-frame clones and drops some. V, J and clone size derive from that table, while D and trimming were established from the DNA sequence. Here the sample spans 200,000 to 250,000 clones, around 84% being singletons. Seattle patients were enrolled while actively infected and followed longitudinally. Losses at the gene ends were 3 bases for V and 0 bases for J; bases not matched to a gene: 5. This CDR3 comprises 17 residues. Germline V gene lookup returns CDR1 SEHNR and CDR2 FQNEAQ (reference sequence).

The source of this sequence is a woman aged 80 or over with COVID-19, enrolled during active disease. The chain recombines TRBV7-9 with TRBJ1-6, with 7 bases matching TRBD1. Sequencing was done on a sample of peripheral blood. The CDR3 DNA follows: TGTGCCAGCAGCTTCGGGCAGGGGGACTCCTATAATTCACCCCTCCACTTT. Protein sequence: CASSFGQGDSYNSPLHF.